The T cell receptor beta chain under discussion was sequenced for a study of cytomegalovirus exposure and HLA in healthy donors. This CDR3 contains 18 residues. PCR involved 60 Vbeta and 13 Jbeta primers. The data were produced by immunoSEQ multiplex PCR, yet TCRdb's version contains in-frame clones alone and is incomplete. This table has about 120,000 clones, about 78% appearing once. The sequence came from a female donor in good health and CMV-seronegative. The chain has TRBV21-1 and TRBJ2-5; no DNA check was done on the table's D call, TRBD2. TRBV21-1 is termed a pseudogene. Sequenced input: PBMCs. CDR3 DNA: TGTGCCAGCAGCAAAATGAGCCTAGCGTGGCGGGCGGGCGAGACCCAGTACTTC. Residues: CASSKMSLAWRAGETQYF.